A selection of T cell receptor beta chains follows, all from one sample in a study of blood T cells in healthy people across ages. Each CDR3 protein is one row after TCRdb ran MiXCR on the 5' RACE reads. This sample yields approximately 1,700,000 distinct CDR3 sequences, of which roughly two fifths are seen a single time; about 23% belongs to the top ten. Sample: blood. All receptors come from a human donor in good health. Both conserved end residues are part of each CDR3. A D gene is named only where the DNA matches it firmly. Size values are once, few and many counts, or a class for expanded clones, and some rows have none.

TRBJ2-3	-	TRBV7-2	-	TGTGCCAGCAGCGCCGCACAGGGCACAGATACGCAGTATTTT	CASSAAQGTDTQYF
TRBJ2-7	-	TRBV5-1	TRBD1	TGCGCCAGCAGCCTATCCGTGACAGGGATGGGGGAGCAGTACTTC	CASSLSVTGMGEQYF
TRBJ1-4	-	TRBV5-1	-	TGCGCCAGCAGCTTGGCCAATGGCGCAGGGAGCGAAAAACTGTTTTTT	CASSLANGAGSEKLFF
TRBJ2-1	-	TRBV5-1	TRBD2	TGCGCCAGCAGCTTAAGCGGGGGGAGTTTCAATGAGCAGTTCTTC	CASSLSGGSFNEQFF
TRBJ2-5	few	TRBV4-2	-	TGTGCCAGCAGCCAAGATGTAGGCGGGACCCAGTACTTC	CASSQDVGGTQYF
TRBJ1-6	few	TRBV7-6	-	TGTGCCAGCAGCTCGTTCAGCCTCTATAATTCACCCCTCCACTTT	CASSSFSLYNSPLHF
TRBJ1-2	-	TRBV6-5	-	TGTGCCAGCAGATATACAGGGTGGAATGGCTACACCTTC	CASRYTGWNGYTF
TRBJ1-2	-	TRBV5-1	-	TGCGCCAGCAGCCTACAGGGACGGCTCTACACCTTC	CASSLQGRLYTF
TRBJ1-6	once	TRBV4-3	-	TGCGCCAGCAGCCAAGCAGACGGGGGCGCTAATTCACCCCTCCACTTT	CASSQADGGANSPLHF
TRBJ2-7	few	TRBV18	-	TGTGCCAGCTCACCACGCGGAGCCGAGCAGTACTTC	CASSPRGAEQYF
TRBJ2-3	-	TRBV29-1	TRBD1	TGCAGCGTCTCCAAAGGGACAGGGGGGACCACGGATACGCAGTATTTT	CSVSKGTGGTTDTQYF
TRBJ2-7	once	TRBV3-1	-	TGTGCCAGCAGCCCCTACTCGGGGGTCCACGAGCAGTACTTC	CASSPYSGVHEQYF
TRBJ2-3	-	TRBV4-3	-	TGCGCCAGCAGCCCCGACTCAGGGGAACTAACAGATACGCAGTATTTT	CASSPDSGELTDTQYF
TRBJ1-5	-	TRBV6-1	-	TGTGCCAGCAGAGGGACGTTTAGCAATCAGCCCCAGCATTTT	CASRGTFSNQPQHF
TRBJ2-7	few	TRBV4-3	-	TGCGCCAGCAGCCTTTTACTGGATTCCCTAGACAACGAGCAGTACTTC	CASSLLLDSLDNEQYF
TRBJ2-3	-	TRBV7-2	TRBD2	TGTGCCAGCAGCTTCTCCCCCGGGACTAGCGGGGTAAATACGCAGTATTTT	CASSFSPGTSGVNTQYF
TRBJ2-3	once	TRBV7-9	TRBD1	TGTGCCAACAGCTCCTCTTTAGAGGGGGCGCGGGGCACAGATACGCAGTATTTT	CANSSSLEGARGTDTQYF
TRBJ2-1	few	TRBV7-2	-	TGTGCCAGCAGCTTACAGGGAAACAATGAGCAGTTCTTC	CASSLQGNNEQFF
TRBJ2-7	-	TRBV9	-	TGTGCCAGCAGCGCTCAACCTGGGTACGAGCAGTACTTC	CASSAQPGYEQYF
TRBJ2-7	-	TRBV5-1	TRBD1	TGCGTCAGCAGCCCAGGACAGGGGGCCGCCTACGAGCAGTACTTC	CVSSPGQGAAYEQYF
TRBJ1-1	few	TRBV29-1	-	TGCAGCGGAACCGGGACACTCGAAGCTTTCTTT	CSGTGTLEAFF
TRBJ2-5	-	TRBV20-1	TRBD2	TGCAGTGCACATACTAGCGGGGCGGAGACCCAGTACTTC	CSAHTSGAETQYF
TRBJ2-5	-	TRBV20-1	TRBD2	TGCAGTGCTAGGACGGGGGGGGCAGAGACCCAGTACTTC	CSARTGGAETQYF
TRBJ2-1	-	TRBV7-2	TRBD2	TGTGCCACCCAGACTAGCGGGGGTTTCAATGAGCAGTTCTTC	CATQTSGGFNEQFF
TRBJ1-1	few	TRBV7-2	-	TGTGCCAGCAGCTCCAGGGGAGTTATATCTAAGAACACTGAAGCTTTCTTT	CASSSRGVISKNTEAFF
TRBJ2-3	few	TRBV4-2	-	TGTGCCAGCAGCCAAGTAGGGACTCTCTCGGCAGATACGCAGTATTTT	CASSQVGTLSADTQYF
TRBJ1-6	-	TRBV7-2	TRBD1	TGTGCCAGCAGCTCCTCAGGGGGCTTACCCCTCCACTTT	CASSSSGGLPLHF
TRBJ2-5	few	TRBV9	-	TGTGCCAGCAGCGTAGGACATGCTCAAGAGACCCAGTACTTC	CASSVGHAQETQYF
TRBJ2-5	-	TRBV13	-	TGTGCCAGCAGCTCCCTGGGGAAGACCCAGTACTTC	CASSSLGKTQYF
TRBJ2-6	-	TRBV6-6	-	TGTGCCAGCAGGGAGGCACTCTCTGGGGCCAACGTCCTGACTTTC	CASREALSGANVLTF
TRBJ1-2	-	TRBV3-1	-	TGTGCCAGCAGCCCAGAAAAGAACTATGGCTACACCTTC	CASSPEKNYGYTF
TRBJ2-5	-	TRBV4-3	TRBD2	TGCACCAGCAGCCAAGAGTTAGGTGGGGAGCGGGGGACCCAGTACTTC	CTSSQELGGERGTQYF
TRBJ1-1	-	TRBV20-1	-	TGCAGTGCCTGGGGAGCGGTGAACACTGAAGCTTTCTTT	CSAWGAVNTEAFF
TRBJ2-5	few	TRBV7-2	-	TGTGCCAGCAGCTTAGTAGTCGGGTCGGAAGAGACCCAGTACTTC	CASSLVVGSEETQYF
TRBJ2-3	-	TRBV12-5	-	-	CASGPHVAGGSSSTDTRYF
TRBJ2-5	-	TRBV7-9	-	TGTGCCAGCAGCCGATGGGGGCAAGAGACCCAGTACTTC	CASSRWGQETQYF
TRBJ2-5	-	TRBV7-2	TRBD2	TGTGCCAGCCCCGATAATGCGGGACTAGCAGAGACCCAGTACTTC	CASPDNAGLAETQYF
TRBJ1-1	-	TRBV7-8	-	TGTGCCAGCAGCAGAAACCCCAACCAGAACACTGAAGCTTTCTTT	CASSRNPNQNTEAFF
TRBJ2-7	-	TRBV5-1	-	TGCGCCAGCAGCTTTGGGGGGTACACCCTCTACGAGCAGTACTTC	CASSFGGYTLYEQYF
TRBJ2-1	-	TRBV6-2/TRBV6-3	TRBD1	TGTGCCAGCGATCAAGGGACAGACCAACAGCTGTTCTTC	CASDQGTDQQLFF
TRBJ2-1	-	TRBV5-1	-	TGCGCCAGCAGTGAAGGTCCGCGATCAGGAGAGCAGTTCTTC	CASSEGPRSGEQFF
TRBJ2-6	few	TRBV2	-	TGTGCCAGCAGTGAACGGAGGGCCAGGGCCAACGTCCTGACTTTC	CASSERRARANVLTF
TRBJ2-7	-	TRBV2	TRBD2	TGTGCCAGCACGGGGCCGGGACTAGCGGGATCTACCTACGAGCAGTACTTC	CASTGPGLAGSTYEQYF
TRBJ2-3	-	TRBV5-6	-	TGTGCCAGCAGGCCCCTTGCGCGCACAGATACGCAGTATTTT	CASRPLARTDTQYF
TRBJ2-1	-	TRBV28	TRBD2	TGTGCCAGCAGTCCCCCGGGACTAGCGGGGCGGCAGAATGAGCAGTTCTTC	CASSPPGLAGRQNEQFF
TRBJ1-1	-	TRBV7-2	-	TGTGCCAGCAGCGCCGCGTGGCTCATGAACACTGAAGCTTTCTTT	CASSAAWLMNTEAFF
TRBJ1-1	-	TRBV7-2	-	TGTGCCAGCAGCTCCCAGAGGGGGAAAGCTTTCTTT	CASSSQRGKAFF
TRBJ2-7	many	TRBV6-5	-	TGTGCCAGCAGCCGGGCGTGGGACTCCTACGAGCAGTACTTC	CASSRAWDSYEQYF
TRBJ2-1	-	TRBV5-1	-	TGCGCCAGCAGCTTACAGGGATTCAATGAGCAGTTCTTC	CASSLQGFNEQFF
TRBJ2-7	-	TRBV9	TRBD2	TGTGCCAGCAGCGTAGTGAGGGTGGACAGATTTAGCGGGGGGTCAACCCTCTCCTACGAGCAGTACTTC	CASSVVRVDRFSGGSTLSYEQYF
TRBJ2-5	-	TRBV28	-	TGTGCCAGCAGTCCCCGACGGGGAGTGGGAGGCGAGACCCAGTACTTC	CASSPRRGVGGETQYF
TRBJ2-1	-	TRBV2	TRBD2	TGTGCCAGCAGTGAGACTAGCGGGGGGACAATTGAGCAGTTCTTC	CASSETSGGTIEQFF
TRBJ2-1	-	TRBV29-1	-	TGCAGCGTTGAAGAGGATTTGAGGGTCGGGTTCTTC	CSVEEDLRVGFF
TRBJ2-7	few	TRBV4-3	-	TGTGCCAGTAGCCAAGAGGCCGTTACCTACGAGCAGTACTTC	CASSQEAVTYEQYF
TRBJ2-1	few	TRBV7-6	-	TGTGCCAGCAGCTTGCGCCAGGGGCAAGCTTACAATGAGCAGTTCTTC	CASSLRQGQAYNEQFF
TRBJ2-7	-	TRBV11-2	-	TGTGCCAGCAGACTCGGGCCGAGCTCCTACGAGCAGTACTTC	CASRLGPSSYEQYF
TRBJ2-4	-	TRBV20-1	-	TGCAGTGCTATGAGGGCGGCCCAAAACATTCAGTACTTC	CSAMRAAQNIQYF
TRBJ2-3	-	TRBV7-3	TRBD2	TGTGCCAGCAGCTTAAGAACTAGCGGTGACACAGATACGCAGTATTTT	CASSLRTSGDTDTQYF
TRBJ2-6	few	TRBV7-2	-	TGTGCCAGCACCACAGGACCCTCTGGGGCCAACGTCCTGACTTTC	CASTTGPSGANVLTF